This record covers a single TCR beta chain. Its antigen is not identified. Trimming took 1 base from V and 6 from J, leaving 10 bases between them. CDR3 length: 14 amino acids. Per the germline V gene, CDR1 is LGHNA and CDR2 is YSLEER. This specimen comes from a study of cytomegalovirus exposure and HLA in healthy donors. Study-level results: Later on, a genetic analysis was performed. It linked a missense variant in DCLRE1C with V- and J-gene trimming of TCR beta. What a later analysis showed was that several of the most significant clusters appeared linked to common viral pathogens.

Amplification used 60 Vbeta primers and 13 Jbeta primers. Data came from immunoSEQ multiplex PCR; TCRdb stores just in-frame clones and leaves some out. The sample lists 150,000 to 200,000 clones; approximately 85% were seen once. The TCR comes from a man between 18 and 29 years old in good health and CMV-seronegative. V and J are TRBV4-3 and TRBJ2-1; TRBD1 might be the D (5 bases). Input material: PBMCs. This chain's CDR3 is CASSQGFQGNEQFF. CDR3 DNA: TGCGCCAGCAGCCAAGGGTTCCAGGGCAATGAGCAGTTCTTC.